Listed below are T cell receptor beta chains from one sample, sequenced in a study of blood T cell repertoires in COVID-19. Libraries were prepared by immunoSEQ multiplex PCR; TCRdb keeps only in-frame clonotypes and omits some of them. Of approximately 280,000 clones listed, about nine tenths are singletons. The sample was peripheral blood. All receptors come from a man aged 45 to 65 with acute or convalescent COVID-19. CDR3s include the opening cysteine and the closing phenylalanine or tryptophan. The D gene is left open where the match is weak. Rows give clone size only sometimes, using once, few, many, or a class for an expanded clone.

TRBD1	NA	TRBV19	TRBJ2-2	TGTGCCAGTAGCGCACAGGGGCACGGGGAGCTGTTTTTT	CASSAQGHGELFF
NA	NA	TRBV3-1/TRBV3-2	TRBJ1-2	TGTGCCAGCAGCCATCAAGACAAGTATGGCTACACCTTC	CASSHQDKYGYTF
NA	NA	TRBV7-2	TRBJ1-1	TGTGCCAGCAGCTCTCACATGAACACTGAAGCTTTCTTT	CASSSHMNTEAFF
TRBD1	once	TRBV6-5	TRBJ1-1	TGTGCCAGCAGGAGGGACAGGGGGCTTACTGAAGCTTTCTTT	CASRRDRGLTEAFF
NA	NA	TRBV10-3	TRBJ2-7	TGTGCCATCAGCGGACAGGGACTAAACGAGCAGTACTTC	CAISGQGLNEQYF
TRBD1	once	TRBV30	TRBJ2-2	TGTGCCTGGAGACGACAGGGGGCAGGGGAGCTGTTTTTT	CAWRRQGAGELFF
TRBD2	NA	TRBV19	TRBJ2-1	TGTGCCAGTAGTATAACGGGAGCGGGGAGCAATGAGCAGTTCTTC	CASSITGAGSNEQFF
NA	NA	TRBV4-1	TRBJ2-1	TGCGCCGTGTCCGCGGTGACAGGGAGGAATGAGCAGTTCTTC	CAVSAVTGRNEQFF
NA	NA	TRBV29-1	TRBJ1-1	TGCAGCGTTCGCGAGGGCACTGAAGCTTTCTTT	CSVREGTEAFF
TRBD1	NA	TRBV18	TRBJ2-2	TGTGCCAGCTCACAACCCGGGACAGACGACGGGGAGCTGTTTTTT	CASSQPGTDDGELFF
TRBD1	NA	TRBV27	TRBJ1-5	TGTGCCAGCAGGATGGGACAGCTCAATCAGCCCCAGCATTTT	CASRMGQLNQPQHF
NA	NA	TRBV11-2	TRBJ1-6	TGTGCCAGCAGCTGGCCCGGGAATTCACCCCTCCACTTT	CASSWPGNSPLHF
TRBD2	NA	TRBV5-1	TRBJ2-7	TGCGCCAGCGGCCTCGCCCTTAGCGGGGCCCCCCACGAGCAGTACTTC	CASGLALSGAPHEQYF
NA	NA	TRBV5-6	TRBJ1-1	TGTGCCAGCACCCGAGGGGGTAGCCCTGAAGCTTTCTTT	CASTRGGSPEAFF
NA	once	TRBV5-5	TRBJ1-1	TGTGCCAGCAGCTCACAGGGACGTCTCGGGTACACTGAAGCTTTCTTT	CASSSQGRLGYTEAFF
NA	NA	TRBV19	TRBJ2-6	TGTGCCAGTAGTATAGATCTCCCCCTCCCGGGTTCCGGGGCCAACGTCCTGACTTTC	CASSIDLPLPGSGANVLTF
NA	NA	TRBV6-5	TRBJ1-3	TGTGCCAGCAGTTTACAGGCAGACGGAAACACCATATATTTT	CASSLQADGNTIYF
NA	NA	TRBV9	TRBJ1-2	TGTGCCAGCAGCGAACGAGGCTATGGCTACACCTTC	CASSERGYGYTF
NA	NA	TRBV6-5	TRBJ2-7	TGTGCCAGCAGCCCAGAGGGGGGGGCCTACGAGCAGTACTTC	CASSPEGGAYEQYF
NA	NA	TRBV18	TRBJ2-7	TGTGCCAGCTCACCAGCAGGGCAGCCTCGCTACGAGCAGTACTTC	CASSPAGQPRYEQYF
NA	once	TRBV7-9	TRBJ2-7	TGTGCCACCACCAGAGGCCGCCAAGCCGAGCAGTACTTC	CATTRGRQAEQYF
NA	NA	TRBV6-1	TRBJ1-5	TGTGCCAGCAGTGAAATTACAGGGCTGAATCAGCCCCAGCATTTT	CASSEITGLNQPQHF
TRBD1	NA	TRBV20-1	TRBJ2-7	TGCAGTGCTAGTGTAACAGGGGGTTACGAGCAGTACTTC	CSASVTGGYEQYF
NA	NA	TRBV7-7	TRBJ1-1	TGTGCTAGCAGTCGACAGCAGAACACTGAAGCTTTCTTT	CASSRQQNTEAFF
NA	NA	TRBV2	TRBJ1-1	TGTGCCAGCAGTGAATCGGAACGGCGGGGCACTGAAGCTTTCTTT	CASSESERRGTEAFF
TRBD1	few	TRBV11-2	TRBJ1-6	TGTGCCAGCAGCTTAACAGGGGTTAATTCACCCCTCCACTTT	CASSLTGVNSPLHF
NA	NA	TRBV7-9	TRBJ1-2	TGTGCCAGCAGCCGCGCCCTCTATGGCTACACCTTC	CASSRALYGYTF
NA	NA	TRBV7-9	TRBJ2-1	TGTGCCAGCAGCCCCATGAAAGGGGCCTACAATGAGCAGTTCTTC	CASSPMKGAYNEQFF
NA	NA	TRBV7-2	TRBJ2-4	TGTGCCAGCAGCCAAGACTACCTAAACATTCAGTACTTC	CASSQDYLNIQYF
NA	NA	TRBV6-5	TRBJ2-2	TGTGCCAGCAGAGGACAGTTAACCACCGGGGAGCTGTTTTTT	CASRGQLTTGELFF
NA	few	TRBV5-4	TRBJ2-2	TGTGCCAGCAGCTTGGCCCTCCATGCCTCAGGGAACACCGGGGAGCTGTTTTTT	CASSLALHASGNTGELFF
NA	NA	TRBV3-1/TRBV3-2	TRBJ1-2	TGTGCCAGCAGCCAAGATCGGCAGGGCCATATTAACTATGGCTACACCTTC	CASSQDRQGHINYGYTF
TRBD2	NA	TRBV18	TRBJ2-3	TGTGCCAGCTCACCCCCTGGCGGGGGAGATACGCAGTATTTT	CASSPPGGGDTQYF
NA	NA	TRBV2	TRBJ2-5	TGTGCCAGCAGTGGAGACAGGAGAACCCAGTACTTC	CASSGDRRTQYF